The clone carrying this T cell receptor beta chain was recorded only once. As yet, its antigen is unknown. The entry originates in a study of shared clonotypes between healthy human individuals. Here immunoSEQ multiplex PCR was the method, and the copy in TCRdb shows in-frame clones only, minus some. The table includes around 1.9 million clones, just under 95% detected once. Deletions cut 7 bases from V and 8 bases from J, with 18 bases between. Germline V gene sequence: CDR1 SQVTM, CDR2 ANQGSEA. CDR3 length: 13 residues. Study results and limitations: Naive CD4 clonotypes overlapped across a handful of donors at about 5.2%. Naive subsets tended to show greater estimated richness than memory subsets.

Naive CD8 isolation took CD45RO-negative cells positively selected for CCR7 and excluded terminally differentiated effector memory CD45RA+ cells. The chain is built from TRBV29-1 and TRBJ2-4, with D tentatively TRBD1 (6 bases). The sequenced material came from naive CD8+ T cells from PBMCs. This TCR was recovered from a man younger than 35 in good health. Some clones in this sample may be carry-over from other donors' samples. Written as DNA, the CDR3 is TGCAGCGCCAACGCCCGACAGGAGGACATTCAGTACTTC. Translation gives CSANARQEDIQYF.